Ten or more counts support the clone carrying this T cell receptor beta chain. The antigen is unknown. Molecular barcoding with unique molecular identifiers was used for the TCRbeta library. TCRdb re-analysed the PCR reads in MiXCR, keeping a single row per CDR3 protein. There are about 260,000 distinct CDR3 sequences in the sample; around 7.5% occur only once, and 5% to 8% lies in the top ten. Germline lookup yields CDR1 SGHRS and CDR2 YFSETQ. Trimming took off 5 bases at V and 3 bases at J, with 27 bases between the two ends. This CDR3 spans 19 amino acids. The sample is drawn from a study of T-cell reconstitution after alpha-beta-depleted transplantation in children. Study results and limitations: Day-60 TCRbeta diversity that was high in some patients was derived from surviving recipient T cells and thymic progenitors. Several hundred expanded graft clones reportedly supplied alpha-beta T cells about two months after transplant.

This chain uses TRBV5-1 with TRBJ2-1, with TRBD2 as a possible D gene (6 bases). The source was PBMCs, mostly from graft donor cells, collected 180 days after TCRalphabeta/CD19-depleted stem cell transplant. This receptor was obtained from a male patient aged 5 to 17 who had a stem cell transplant for acute lymphoblastic leukemia, so the T cells may come from the graft donor. Here the CDR3 reads CASRPVLGGRGSGYNEQFF. DNA of the CDR3: TGCGCCAGCAGACCTGTTTTGGGAGGTAGGGGCTCCGGCTACAATGAGCAGTTCTTC.